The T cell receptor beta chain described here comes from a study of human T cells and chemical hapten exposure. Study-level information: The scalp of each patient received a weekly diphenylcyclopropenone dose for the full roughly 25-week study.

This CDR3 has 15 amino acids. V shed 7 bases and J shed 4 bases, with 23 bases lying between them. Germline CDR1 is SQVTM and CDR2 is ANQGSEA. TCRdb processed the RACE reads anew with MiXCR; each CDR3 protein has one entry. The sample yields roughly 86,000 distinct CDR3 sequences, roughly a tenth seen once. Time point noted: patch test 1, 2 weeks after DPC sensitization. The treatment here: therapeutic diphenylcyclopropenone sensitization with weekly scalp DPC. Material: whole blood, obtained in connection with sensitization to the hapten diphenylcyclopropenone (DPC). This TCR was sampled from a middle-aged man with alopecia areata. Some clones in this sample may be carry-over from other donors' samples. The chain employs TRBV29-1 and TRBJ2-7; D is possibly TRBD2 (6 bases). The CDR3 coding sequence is TGCAGCGCTAAAGCCTGGGACTCGGGACGGTACGAGCAGTACTTC. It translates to CSAKAWDSGRYEQYF.